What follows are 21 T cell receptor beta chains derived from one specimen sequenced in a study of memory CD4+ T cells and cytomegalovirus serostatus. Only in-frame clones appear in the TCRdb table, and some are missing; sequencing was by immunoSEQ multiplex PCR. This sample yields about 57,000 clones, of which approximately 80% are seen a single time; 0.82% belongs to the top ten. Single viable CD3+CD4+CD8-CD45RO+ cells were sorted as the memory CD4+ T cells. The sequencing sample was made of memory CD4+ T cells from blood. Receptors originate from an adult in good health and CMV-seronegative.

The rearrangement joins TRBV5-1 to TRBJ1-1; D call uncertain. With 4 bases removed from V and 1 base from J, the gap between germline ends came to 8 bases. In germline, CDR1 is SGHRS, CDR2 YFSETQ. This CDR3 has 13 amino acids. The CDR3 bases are TGCGCCAGCAGCCGGACGGCGAACACTGAAGCTTTCTTT. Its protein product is CASSRTANTEAFF.

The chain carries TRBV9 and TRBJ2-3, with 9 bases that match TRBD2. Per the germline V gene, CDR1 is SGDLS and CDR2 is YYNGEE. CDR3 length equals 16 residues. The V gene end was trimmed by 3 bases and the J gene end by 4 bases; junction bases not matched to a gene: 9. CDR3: CASSAFGTSRADTQYF. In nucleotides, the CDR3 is TGTGCCAGCAGCGCCTTCGGGACTAGCCGGGCAGATACGCAGTATTTT.

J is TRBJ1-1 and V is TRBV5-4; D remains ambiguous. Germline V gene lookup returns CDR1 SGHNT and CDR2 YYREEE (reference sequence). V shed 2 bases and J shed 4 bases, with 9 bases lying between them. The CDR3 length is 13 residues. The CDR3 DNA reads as TGTGCCAGCAGCTTTTCCCCCTTCACTGAAGCTTTCTTT. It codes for CASSFSPFTEAFF.

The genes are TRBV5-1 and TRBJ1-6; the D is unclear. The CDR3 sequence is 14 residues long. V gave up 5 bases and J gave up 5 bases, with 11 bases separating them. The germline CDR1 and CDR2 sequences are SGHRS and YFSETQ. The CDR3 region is CASRTFPNNSPLHF. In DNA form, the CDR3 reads TGCGCCAGCAGGACGTTTCCTAATAATTCACCCCTCCACTTT.

The CDR3 DNA is TGCAGTGCGCCCGGGGAGGGCCCGCAGTTCTTC. This sequence encodes CSAPGEGPQFF. J is TRBJ2-1 and V is TRBV20-1, with TRBD2 matching over 7 bases. CDR1 is DFQATT and CDR2 is SNEGSKA in the germline V gene (reference sequence). The CDR3 runs 11 residues. J was trimmed by 12 bases and V by 6 bases; bases with no gene match: 8.

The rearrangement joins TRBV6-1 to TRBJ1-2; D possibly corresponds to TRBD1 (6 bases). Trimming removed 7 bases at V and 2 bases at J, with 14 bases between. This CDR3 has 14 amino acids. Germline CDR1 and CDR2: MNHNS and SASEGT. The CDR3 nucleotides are TGTGCCAGCAAGGACCCAGGGGTCAACTATGGCTACACCTTC. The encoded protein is CASKDPGVNYGYTF.

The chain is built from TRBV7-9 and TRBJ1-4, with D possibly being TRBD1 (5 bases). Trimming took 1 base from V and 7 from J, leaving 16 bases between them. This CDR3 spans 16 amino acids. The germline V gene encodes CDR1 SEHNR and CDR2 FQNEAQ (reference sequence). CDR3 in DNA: TGTGCCAGCAGCTTAGTCTATGGGACCCGAGGTGAAAAACTGTTTTTT. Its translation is CASSLVYGTRGEKLFF.

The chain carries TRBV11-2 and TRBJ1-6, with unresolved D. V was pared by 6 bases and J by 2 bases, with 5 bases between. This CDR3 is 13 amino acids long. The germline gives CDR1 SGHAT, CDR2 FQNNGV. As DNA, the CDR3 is TGTGCCAGCAGATTCGCCTATAATTCACCCCTCCACTTT. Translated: CASRFAYNSPLHF.

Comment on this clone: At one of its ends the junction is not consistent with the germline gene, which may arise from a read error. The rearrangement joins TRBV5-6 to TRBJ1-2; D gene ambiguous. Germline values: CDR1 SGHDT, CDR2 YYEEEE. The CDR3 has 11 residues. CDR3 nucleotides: TGTGCCAGCAGCTTGGACACGCAGGCCAGCTTC. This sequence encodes CASSLDTQASF.

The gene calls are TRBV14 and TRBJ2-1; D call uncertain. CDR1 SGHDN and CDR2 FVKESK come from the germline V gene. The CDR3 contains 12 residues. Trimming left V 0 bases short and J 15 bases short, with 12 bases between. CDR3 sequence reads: CASSQDRVRLFF. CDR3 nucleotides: TGTGCCAGCAGCCAAGATCGGGTTAGGTTGTTCTTC.

In DNA, the CDR3 is TGTGCCTGGGGACCGGGGTACGAGCAGTACTTC. Translation: CAWGPGYEQYF. The chain combines TRBV30 with TRBJ2-7, with D perhaps matching TRBD2 (5 bases). Germline CDR1 GTSNPN, CDR2 SVGIG (reference sequence). This CDR3 comprises 11 residues. V was trimmed by 5 bases and J by 4 bases, leaving 9 bases between them.

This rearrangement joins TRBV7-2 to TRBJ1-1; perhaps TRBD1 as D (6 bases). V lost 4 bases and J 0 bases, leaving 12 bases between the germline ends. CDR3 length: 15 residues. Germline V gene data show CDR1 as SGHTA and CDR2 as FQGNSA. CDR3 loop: CASSSVWTVNTEAFF. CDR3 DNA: TGTGCCAGCAGCTCCGTTTGGACAGTGAACACTGAAGCTTTCTTT.

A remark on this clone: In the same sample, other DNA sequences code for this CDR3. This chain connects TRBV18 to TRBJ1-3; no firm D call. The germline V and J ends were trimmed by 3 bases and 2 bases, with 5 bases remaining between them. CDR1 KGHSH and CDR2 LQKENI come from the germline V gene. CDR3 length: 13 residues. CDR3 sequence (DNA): TGTGCCAGCTCACCCTCGACTGGAAACACCATATATTTT. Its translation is CASSPSTGNTIYF. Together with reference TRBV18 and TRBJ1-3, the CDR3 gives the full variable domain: NAGVMQNPRHLVRRRGQEARLRCSPMKGHSHVYWYRQLPEEGLKFMVYLQKENIIDESGMPKERFSAEFPKEGPSILRIQQVVRGDSAAYFCASSPSTGNTIYFGEGSWLTVV.

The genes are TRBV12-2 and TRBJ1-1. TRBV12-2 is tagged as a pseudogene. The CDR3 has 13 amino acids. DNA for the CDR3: TGTGCAAGTCGCCCCGCCGGTCGAAAAGGAGCTTTCTTT. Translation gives CASRPAGRKGAFF.

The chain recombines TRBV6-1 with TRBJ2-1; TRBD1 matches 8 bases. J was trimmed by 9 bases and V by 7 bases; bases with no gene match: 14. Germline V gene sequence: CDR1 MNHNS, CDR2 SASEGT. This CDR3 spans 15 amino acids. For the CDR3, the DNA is TGTGCCAGCACCTCCGACAGGGGAGGAATCGGTGAGCAGTTCTTC. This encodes CASTSDRGGIGEQFF.

The CDR3 here is CASSAAGGGQPQHF. CDR3 DNA sequence: TGTGCCAGCAGCGCTGCGGGGGGCGGGCAGCCCCAGCATTTT. This chain connects TRBV9 to TRBJ1-5, with a weak D call TRBD1 (6 bases). Germline CDR1 is SGDLS and CDR2 is YYNGEE. Deletions cut 3 bases from V and 7 bases from J, with 14 bases between. The CDR3 sequence is 14 residues long.

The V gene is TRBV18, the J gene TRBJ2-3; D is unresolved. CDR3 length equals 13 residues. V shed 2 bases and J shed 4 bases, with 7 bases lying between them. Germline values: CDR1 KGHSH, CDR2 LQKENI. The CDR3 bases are TGTGCCAGCTCACCAGGTGGGTCAGATACGCAGTATTTT. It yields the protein CASSPGGSDTQYF.

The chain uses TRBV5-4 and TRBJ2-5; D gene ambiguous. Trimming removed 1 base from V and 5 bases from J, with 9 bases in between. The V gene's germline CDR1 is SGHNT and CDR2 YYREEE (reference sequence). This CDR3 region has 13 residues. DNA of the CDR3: TGTGCCAGCAGCTTGAGGCCCGGGGAGACCCAGTACTTC. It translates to CASSLRPGETQYF.

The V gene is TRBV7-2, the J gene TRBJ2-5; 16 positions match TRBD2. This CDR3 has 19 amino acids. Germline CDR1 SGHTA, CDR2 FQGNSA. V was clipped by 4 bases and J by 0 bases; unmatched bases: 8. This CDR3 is CASSSEGTSGGADQETQYF. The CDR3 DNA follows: TGTGCCAGCAGCTCAGAGGGGACTAGCGGGGGGGCCGACCAAGAGACCCAGTACTTC.

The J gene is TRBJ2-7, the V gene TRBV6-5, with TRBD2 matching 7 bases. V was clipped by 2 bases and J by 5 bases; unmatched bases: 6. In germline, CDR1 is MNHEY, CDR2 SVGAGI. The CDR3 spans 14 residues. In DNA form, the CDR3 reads TGTGCCAGCAGTTACGGCGGGAGCGCCGACGAGCAGTACTTC. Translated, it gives CASSYGGSADEQYF.

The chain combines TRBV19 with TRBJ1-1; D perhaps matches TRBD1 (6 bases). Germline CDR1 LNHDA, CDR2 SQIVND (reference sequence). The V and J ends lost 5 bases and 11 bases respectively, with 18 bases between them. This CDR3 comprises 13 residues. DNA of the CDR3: TGTGCCAGTAGTCTCACCCTTGGGGGCCGGGCTTTCTTT. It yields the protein CASSLTLGGRAFF.